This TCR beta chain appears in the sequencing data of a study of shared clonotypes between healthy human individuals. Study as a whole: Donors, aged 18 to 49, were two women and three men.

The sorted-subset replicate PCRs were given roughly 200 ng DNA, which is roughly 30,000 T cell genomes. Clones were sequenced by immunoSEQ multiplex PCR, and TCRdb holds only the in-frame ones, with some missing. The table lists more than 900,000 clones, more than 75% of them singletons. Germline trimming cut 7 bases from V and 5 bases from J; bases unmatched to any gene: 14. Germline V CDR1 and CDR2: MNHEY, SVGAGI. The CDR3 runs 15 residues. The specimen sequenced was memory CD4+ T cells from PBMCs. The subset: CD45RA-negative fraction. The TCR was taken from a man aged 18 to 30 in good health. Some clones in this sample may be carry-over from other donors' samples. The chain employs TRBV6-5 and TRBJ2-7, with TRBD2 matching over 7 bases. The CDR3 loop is CASNPLGGSIDEQYF. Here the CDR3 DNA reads TGTGCCAGCAACCCACTAGGCGGGAGTATCGACGAGCAGTACTTC.